This is a list of T cell receptor beta chains from one sample in a study of T cell responses to AZD1222 COVID-19 vaccine. Some clones are missing from TCRdb's copy, which holds only in-frame ones; the method was immunoSEQ multiplex PCR. Here the sample spans about 140,000 clones, about 90% being singletons. This material consisted of peripheral blood, taken 28 days after the second dose of the MenACWY control vaccine. These receptors were taken from an adult who received the MenACWY meningococcal vaccine as a control. Each CDR3 is given with its conserved first and last residue. D genes are given only for firm matches. The size field is filled for only some rows; it gives once, few, many or a size class.

cdr3_nt: TGTGCCTGGAGCCCTGATGGAGTTCAGCCCCAGCATTTT; cdr3_aa: CAWSPDGVQPQHF; clone_size: NA; d_call: NA; v_call: TRBV30; j_call: TRBJ1-5
cdr3_nt: TGCGCCAGCAGCCAAGAATCTAGGCAGGGGGCGATTCAGTACTTC; cdr3_aa: CASSQESRQGAIQYF; clone_size: NA; d_call: TRBD1; v_call: TRBV4-1; j_call: TRBJ2-4
cdr3_nt: TGCGCCAGCTCAGCACGGGGGAATGAGCAGTTCTTC; cdr3_aa: CASSARGNEQFF; clone_size: NA; d_call: NA; v_call: TRBV10-1; j_call: TRBJ2-1
cdr3_nt: TGTGCCAGCAGCTTAGCGCGGACTAGCGGGAGGGGTTCCTACAATGAGCAGTTCTTC; cdr3_aa: CASSLARTSGRGSYNEQFF; clone_size: NA; d_call: TRBD2; v_call: TRBV11-1; j_call: TRBJ2-1
cdr3_nt: TGTGCCAGCAGTTTATCGGCTCAGCGGGGGGCCGGCACCGGGGAGCTGTTTTTT; cdr3_aa: CASSLSAQRGAGTGELFF; clone_size: NA; d_call: TRBD2; v_call: TRBV27; j_call: TRBJ2-2
cdr3_nt: TGTGCCAGCAGCTACGACAGGCAAGGGTTTGGCTACACCTTC; cdr3_aa: CASSYDRQGFGYTF; clone_size: NA; d_call: NA; v_call: TRBV7-8; j_call: TRBJ1-2
cdr3_nt: TGTGCCAGCAGCCGGACTATCTACAATGAGCAGTTCTTC; cdr3_aa: CASSRTIYNEQFF; clone_size: NA; d_call: NA; v_call: TRBV11-2; j_call: TRBJ2-1
cdr3_nt: TGTGCCAGCAGCCAAGAATCTAGCGCGGTTTTCAAGCGCCAAGAGACCCAGTACTTC; cdr3_aa: CASSQESSAVFKRQETQYF; clone_size: NA; d_call: NA; v_call: TRBV3-1/TRBV3-2; j_call: TRBJ2-5
cdr3_nt: TGTGCCAGCAGCAGGGGGGTCTATAATTCACCCCTCCACTTT; cdr3_aa: CASSRGVYNSPLHF; clone_size: NA; d_call: NA; v_call: TRBV3-1/TRBV3-2; j_call: TRBJ1-6
cdr3_nt: TGTGCCAGCAGTTTACTAGGGTCGGTGTACTTC; cdr3_aa: CASSLLGSVYF; clone_size: NA; d_call: NA; v_call: TRBV6-2/TRBV6-3; j_call: TRBJ2-7
cdr3_nt: TGTGCCAGCAGCTTAGTGACGGAGCCCCAGCATTTT; cdr3_aa: CASSLVTEPQHF; clone_size: NA; d_call: NA; v_call: TRBV7-9; j_call: TRBJ1-5
cdr3_nt: TGTGCCAGCAGCCCCAGGACAGCGTACCAAGAGACCCAGTACTTC; cdr3_aa: CASSPRTAYQETQYF; clone_size: NA; d_call: NA; v_call: TRBV21-1; j_call: TRBJ2-5
cdr3_nt: TGTGCCAGCAGTTACTTTAGCGGGGGGGCAGATACGCAGTATTTT; cdr3_aa: CASSYFSGGADTQYF; clone_size: NA; d_call: TRBD2; v_call: TRBV6-5; j_call: TRBJ2-3
cdr3_nt: TGCGCCAGCAGCTTGGAGGAGACAGGGGGCGAGAAACTGTTTTTT; cdr3_aa: CASSLEETGGEKLFF; clone_size: NA; d_call: TRBD1; v_call: TRBV5-1; j_call: TRBJ1-4
cdr3_nt: TGTGCCAGTCGCGAAAGCCGGGGCTCGTTCTACGAGCAGTACTTC; cdr3_aa: CASRESRGSFYEQYF; clone_size: once; d_call: NA; v_call: TRBV19; j_call: TRBJ2-7
cdr3_nt: TGTGCCAGCAGTTCGACAGCTGGAAACACCATATATTTT; cdr3_aa: CASSSTAGNTIYF; clone_size: NA; d_call: NA; v_call: TRBV6-5; j_call: TRBJ1-3
cdr3_nt: TGTGCCAGCAGTTCCGACAGGGGGAGGAACACTGAAGCTTTCTTT; cdr3_aa: CASSSDRGRNTEAFF; clone_size: NA; d_call: TRBD1; v_call: TRBV6-6; j_call: TRBJ1-1
cdr3_nt: TGTGCCAGCAGCTTTCAGGTGGGGGGCAATCAGCCCCAGCATTTT; cdr3_aa: CASSFQVGGNQPQHF; clone_size: few; d_call: NA; v_call: TRBV7-2; j_call: TRBJ1-5
cdr3_nt: TGCAGCTCGGGAGAGTTGAACACTGAAGCTTTCTTT; cdr3_aa: CSSGELNTEAFF; clone_size: once; d_call: NA; v_call: TRBV29-1; j_call: TRBJ1-1
cdr3_nt: TGTGCCAGCAGCTTTTCCGGGAATAATTCACCCCTCCACTTT; cdr3_aa: CASSFSGNNSPLHF; clone_size: NA; d_call: NA; v_call: TRBV7-2; j_call: TRBJ1-6
cdr3_nt: TGTGCCAGCAGCCAAGTAAACAGGCAGCCTGAAGCTTTCTTT; cdr3_aa: CASSQVNRQPEAFF; clone_size: NA; d_call: NA; v_call: TRBV3-1/TRBV3-2; j_call: TRBJ1-1
cdr3_nt: TGTGCCAGCAGCCCCAATGATGGAGGGTTGAATTCACCCCTCCACTTT; cdr3_aa: CASSPNDGGLNSPLHF; clone_size: NA; d_call: NA; v_call: TRBV9; j_call: TRBJ1-6